The 25 T cell receptor beta chains presented below share a single source sample, sequenced in a study of blood T cell repertoires in COVID-19. Using immunoSEQ multiplex PCR, the repertoire was profiled, and TCRdb retains in-frame clones only, with some absent. Among some 70,000 clones, about nine tenths were seen once, and the ten largest hold 43%. The sample was peripheral blood. These receptors originate from a woman aged 60-75 years with COVID-19, enrolled during active disease.

The table lists this clone with a count of one. V and J are TRBV5-1 and TRBJ2-3, with D maybe TRBD1 (5 bases). V was cut by 0 bases and J by 6 bases, with 17 bases left in between. CDR1 and CDR2 (germline): SGHRS, YFSETQ. The CDR3 loop spans 16 amino acids. As DNA, the CDR3 is TGCGCCAGCAGCTTGGCCGAGGCAGGGCCCTCGGATACGCAGTATTTT. Translated, it gives CASSLAEAGPSDTQYF.

The chain joins TRBV29-1 to TRBJ2-2; D ambiguous. The CDR3 runs to 12 residues. V gave up 2 bases and J gave up 6 bases, with 7 bases separating them. Germline CDR1 is SQVTM and CDR2 is ANQGSEA. The CDR3 is CSVERTSGELFF. CDR3 coding DNA: TGCAGCGTTGAAAGAACATCCGGGGAGCTGTTTTTT.

The gene calls are TRBV6-6 and TRBJ2-5; D remains ambiguous. The V gene lost 4 bases and the J gene lost 3 bases, with 12 bases spanning the gap. The CDR3 is made up of 14 amino acids. Germline loops: CDR1 MNHNY, CDR2 SVGAGI (reference sequence). CDR3 loop: CASSSPSREETQYF. The DNA for the CDR3 is TGTGCCAGCAGTTCCCCCTCGAGAGAAGAGACCCAGTACTTC.

The gene calls are TRBV29-1 and TRBJ2-7, with D perhaps TRBD1 (6 bases). Trimming removed 4 bases from V and 2 bases from J, with 9 bases in between. The CDR3 totals 12 residues. In germline, CDR1 is SQVTM, CDR2 ANQGSEA. As DNA, the CDR3 is TGCAGCGTTGGACAGGTACCCTACGAGCAGTACTTC. It encodes CSVGQVPYEQYF.

The chain joins TRBV5-8 to TRBJ2-1; 7 bases map to TRBD1. The CDR3 is 13 amino acids. Germline CDR1 and CDR2: SGHTS and YDEGEE. V dropped 4 bases and J dropped 8; count of bases not matched to a gene: 6. The CDR3 sequence is CASSAQGHYEQFF. CDR3 in DNA: TGTGCCAGCAGCGCACAGGGGCACTATGAGCAGTTCTTC.

The V call is TRBV5-6, the J call TRBJ2-1, with 15 bases lining up with TRBD2. The ends lost 4 bases at V and 5 bases at J; junction bases unmatched: 10. Germline V gene sequence: CDR1 SGHDT, CDR2 YYEEEE. The CDR3 runs 18 residues. CDR3 sequence reads: CASSPPRRTSGRDNEQFF. The CDR3 nucleotides read TGTGCCAGCAGCCCCCCCCGTAGGACTAGCGGGAGGGACAATGAGCAGTTCTTC.

The chain has TRBV5-6 and TRBJ2-4; D may be TRBD1 (5 bases). CDR1 and CDR2 from the germline V gene are SGHDT and YYEEEE. Deletions cut 5 bases from V and 6 bases from J, with 15 bases between. CDR3 length: 14 amino acids. CDR3 protein: CASSSARVLNIQYF. The CDR3 nucleotides are TGTGCCAGCAGTTCCGCCAGGGTCCTAAACATTCAGTACTTC.

J is TRBJ2-5 and V is TRBV11-3; D is uncertain. The CDR3 is 13 amino acids. The V gene's germline CDR1 is SGHNT and CDR2 YENEEA. Trimming cost V 0 bases and J 2 bases, with 4 bases left between them. The chain's CDR3 is CASSLEHQETQYF. In DNA form, the CDR3 reads TGTGCCAGCAGCTTAGAACATCAAGAGACCCAGTACTTC.

The rearrangement links TRBV28 to TRBJ2-1; D gene unclear. This CDR3 comprises 14 residues. Trimming removed 2 bases from V and 5 bases from J, with 10 bases in between. Germline V lookup: CDR1 MDHEN, CDR2 SYDVKM. As DNA, the CDR3 is TGTGCCAGCAGTTTAGAGCTATTCAACAATGAGCAGTTCTTC. Its translation: CASSLELFNNEQFF.

The chain is built from TRBV6-6 and TRBJ1-3; D not certain. The CDR3 contains 14 residues. The germline V gene has CDR1 MNHNY and CDR2 SVGAGI (reference sequence). Deletions cut 4 bases from V and 0 bases from J, with 7 bases between. In DNA, the CDR3 is TGTGCCAGCAGTTTGGGCCACTCTGGAAACACCATATATTTT. Its protein is CASSLGHSGNTIYF.

V gene TRBV2 combines with J gene TRBJ2-2, with 10 positions matching TRBD2. The CDR3 is 15 residues long. J gave up 1 base and V 6 bases, and 2 bases lay outside the gene matches. Per the germline V gene, CDR1 is SNHLY and CDR2 is FYNNEI. The CDR3: CASSVAGGNTGELFF. The CDR3 bases are TGTGCCAGCAGCGTAGCGGGGGGGAACACCGGGGAGCTGTTTTTT.

This clone has just one count. J is TRBJ2-5 and V is TRBV6-5; weak D call: TRBD2 (6 bases). This CDR3 spans 13 amino acids. V dropped 4 bases and J dropped 5 bases, with 11 bases sitting between them. Germline loops: CDR1 MNHEY, CDR2 SVGAGI. The CDR3 coding sequence is TGTGCCAGCAGTTTGGTGGCGGGGGAGACCCAGTACTTC. Protein product: CASSLVAGETQYF.

The gene calls are TRBV29-1 and TRBJ2-1; 8 positions match TRBD1. Trimming removed 6 bases from V and 7 bases from J; junction bases left unmatched: 14. The length of the CDR3 is 15 residues. Germline CDR1 and CDR2: SQVTM and ANQGSEA. Here the CDR3 DNA reads TGCAGCGTCAGAACTCGGGACAGGTCTTGGAATGAGCAGTTCTTC. Translated: CSVRTRDRSWNEQFF.

The chain joins TRBV6-4 to TRBJ2-1; TRBD2 aligns across 8 bases. The CDR3 spans 13 residues. V lost 5 bases to trimming and J lost 6 bases; unmatched junction nucleotides: 3. CDR1 and CDR2 from the germline V gene are MRHNA and SNTAGT. This CDR3 is CASSPGTSNEQFF. The CDR3 DNA is TGTGCCAGCAGTCCCGGGACTAGCAATGAGCAGTTCTTC.

This clone has more than one count but fewer than ten. The CDR3 here is CASSVPGQGDGYTF. The CDR3 DNA reads as TGTGCCAGCAGCGTACCGGGACAGGGAGATGGCTACACCTTC. This chain connects TRBV21-1 to TRBJ1-2; the DNA was not used to check the table's D call, TRBD1. TRBV21-1 is noted as a pseudogene. The CDR3 consists of 14 residues.

The chain joins TRBV27 to TRBJ2-6; TRBD1 agrees at 7 bases. Per germline, CDR1 MNHEY and CDR2 SMNVEV (reference sequence). This CDR3 has 16 residues. V dropped 5 bases and J dropped 0; count of bases not matched to a gene: 4. Here the CDR3 reads CASSLTGNSGANVLTF. The CDR3 region has the DNA TGTGCCAGCAGTCTGACAGGGAACTCTGGGGCCAACGTCCTGACTTTC.

The chain carries TRBV7-2 and TRBJ2-1, with TRBD2 matching over 8 bases. The CDR3 is 16 residues long. With 6 bases clipped from V and 4 bases from J, the junction kept 11 bases outside the gene matches. In germline, CDR1 is SGHTA, CDR2 FQGNSA. The CDR3 DNA follows: TGTGCCAGCAGTCCACAAGGGGCTAGCGGGTACAATGAGCAGTTCTTC. Protein sequence: CASSPQGASGYNEQFF. Full variable domain (outside the CDR3, taken from reference TRBV7-2 and TRBJ2-1): GAGVSQSPSNKVTEKGKDVELRCDPISGHTALYWYRQSLGQGLEFLIYFQGNSAPDKSGLPSDRFSAERTGGSVSTLTIQRTQQEDSAVYLCASSPQGASGYNEQFFGPGTRLTVL.

The V gene is TRBV7-9, the J gene TRBJ1-3; D not resolved. The CDR3 covers 14 residues. Germline assignment: CDR1 SEHNR and CDR2 FQNEAQ (reference sequence). Trimming took 1 base from V and 7 from J, leaving 11 bases between them. The CDR3 DNA follows: TGTGCCAGCAGCTTAGAACGTTCTCGGAACACCATATATTTT. Translating it yields CASSLERSRNTIYF.

The chain joins TRBV30 to TRBJ1-4; the match to TRBD1 covers 8 bases. V shed 6 bases, J shed 4 bases, and the junction held 7 bases outside the gene matches. The CDR3 is made up of 14 amino acids. The germline V gene has CDR1 GTSNPN and CDR2 SVGIG (reference sequence). This CDR3 reads CACTQGAGNEKLFF. DNA for the CDR3: TGTGCCTGCACTCAGGGGGCAGGTAATGAAAAACTGTTTTTT.

The V gene is TRBV3-1 (or the pseudogene TRBV3-2), the J gene TRBJ1-1; weak D call: TRBD1 (5 bases). V was cut by 5 bases and J by 1 base, with 20 bases left in between. CDR1 is LGHDT, CDR2 YNNKEL, per germline (reference sequence). CDR3 size: 17 residues. The CDR3 loop is CASSKGRTQLWNTEAFF. CDR3 DNA: TGTGCCAGCAGCAAAGGCCGGACACAGCTTTGGAACACTGAAGCTTTCTTT.

The chain couples TRBV30 to TRBJ1-2; D might be TRBD1 (5 bases). V was pared by 0 bases and J by 7 bases, with 12 bases between. The CDR3 contains 13 residues. CDR1 and CDR2 from the germline V gene are GTSNPN and SVGIG (reference sequence). The CDR3 is CAWSVGAGSGYTF. DNA of the CDR3: TGTGCCTGGAGTGTAGGGGCAGGGTCTGGCTACACCTTC.

This clone occurred once. The chain uses TRBV24-1 and TRBJ2-5, with D possibly being TRBD1 (5 bases). Trimming removed 6 bases from V and 3 bases from J, with 16 bases in between. The CDR3 covers 15 residues. The V gene's germline CDR1 is KGHDR and CDR2 SFDVKD. CDR3 in DNA: TGTGCCACCAGTTTGGGGCTGGGGTGGAAAGAGACCCAGTACTTC. Translating gives CATSLGLGWKETQYF.

The chain joins TRBV6-5 to TRBJ1-3, with D possibly matching TRBD1 (5 bases). Germline V gene data show CDR1 as MNHEY and CDR2 as SVGAGI. The CDR3 loop spans 15 amino acids. Trimming shortened V by 6 bases and J by 0 bases, and 12 bases separated the two germline ends. This CDR3 reads CASRAGPSSGNTIYF. The CDR3, as DNA: TGTGCCAGCAGAGCAGGGCCAAGCTCTGGAAACACCATATATTTT.

The rearrangement uses TRBV7-9 and TRBJ1-1; weak D call: TRBD1 (5 bases). Per the germline V gene, CDR1 is SEHNR and CDR2 is FQNEAQ (reference sequence). V lost 0 bases to trimming and J lost 1 base, with 12 bases between them. CDR3 size: 16 residues. DNA of the CDR3: TGTGCCAGCAGCTTAGCAGGGCGGGGGAGGAACACTGAAGCTTTCTTT. It encodes CASSLAGRGRNTEAFF. Complete variable domain (other parts from reference TRBV7-9 and TRBJ1-1): DTGVSQNPRHKITKRGQNVTFRCDPISEHNRLYWYRQTLGQGPEFLTYFQNEAQLEKSRLLSDRFSAERPKGSFSTLEIQRTEQGDSAMYLCASSLAGRGRNTEAFFGQGTRLTVV.

The rearrangement joins TRBV2 to TRBJ1-1; D is ambiguous. Germline V gene lookup returns CDR1 SNHLY and CDR2 FYNNEI. This CDR3 contains 13 residues. The V gene lost 6 bases and the J gene lost 5 bases, with 13 bases spanning the gap. CDR3 in amino acids: CASSDNRRTEAFF. The DNA for the CDR3 is TGTGCCAGCAGCGACAATAGGAGGACTGAAGCTTTCTTT.